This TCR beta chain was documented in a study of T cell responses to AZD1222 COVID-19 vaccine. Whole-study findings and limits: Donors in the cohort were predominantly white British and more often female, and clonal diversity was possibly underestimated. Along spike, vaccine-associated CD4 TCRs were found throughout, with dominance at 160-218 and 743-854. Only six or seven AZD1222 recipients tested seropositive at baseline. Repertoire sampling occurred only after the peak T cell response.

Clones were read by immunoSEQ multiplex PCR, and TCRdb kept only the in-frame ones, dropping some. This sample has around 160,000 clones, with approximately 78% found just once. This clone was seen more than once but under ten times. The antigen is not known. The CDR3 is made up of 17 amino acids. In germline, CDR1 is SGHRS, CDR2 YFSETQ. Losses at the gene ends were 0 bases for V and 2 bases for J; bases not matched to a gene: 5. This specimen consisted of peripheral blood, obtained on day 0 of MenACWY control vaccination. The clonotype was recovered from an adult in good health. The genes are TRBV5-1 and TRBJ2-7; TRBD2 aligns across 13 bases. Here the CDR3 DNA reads TGCGCCAGCAGCTTGGAAGGGACTAGCGGGGCCCCCTACGAGCAGTACTTC. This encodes CASSLEGTSGAPYEQYF.